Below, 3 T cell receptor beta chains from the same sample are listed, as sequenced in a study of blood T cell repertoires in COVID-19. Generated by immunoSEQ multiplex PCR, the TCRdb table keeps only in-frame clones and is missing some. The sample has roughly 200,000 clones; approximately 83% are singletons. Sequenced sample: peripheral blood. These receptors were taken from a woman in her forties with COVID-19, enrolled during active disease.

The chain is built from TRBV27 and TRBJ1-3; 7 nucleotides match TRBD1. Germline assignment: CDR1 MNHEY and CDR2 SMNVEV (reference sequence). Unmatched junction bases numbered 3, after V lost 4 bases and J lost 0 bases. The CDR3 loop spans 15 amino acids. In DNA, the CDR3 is TGTGCCAGCAGTTCGACAGGGCACTCTGGAAACACCATATATTTT. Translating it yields CASSSTGHSGNTIYF.

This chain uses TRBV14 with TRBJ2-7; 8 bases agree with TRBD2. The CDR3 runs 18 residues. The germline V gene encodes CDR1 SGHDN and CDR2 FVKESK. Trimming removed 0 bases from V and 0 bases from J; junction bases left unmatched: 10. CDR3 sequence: CASSQDAGGTSSSYEQYF. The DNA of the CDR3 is TGTGCCAGCAGCCAAGACGCGGGAGGAACCTCTAGCTCCTACGAGCAGTACTTC.

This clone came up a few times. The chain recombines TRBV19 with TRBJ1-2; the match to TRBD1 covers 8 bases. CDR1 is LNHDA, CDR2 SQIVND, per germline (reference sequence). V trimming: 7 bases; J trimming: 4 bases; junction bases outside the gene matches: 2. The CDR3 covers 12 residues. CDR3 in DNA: TGTGCCAGTACAGGGACAGGCTATGGCTACACCTTC. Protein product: CASTGTGYGYTF.